Sequencing of this T cell receptor beta chain was carried out in a study of Graves' ophthalmopathy and Graves' hyperthyroidism. Study summary: Investigators collected peripheral blood at initial diagnosis, before any treatment was given.

Establishment of the diagnosis relied upon clinical symptoms, serum thyroxine, TRAb, thyroid ultrasound and orbital computed tomography. With regard to this clonotype: As yet, its antigen is unknown.

The CDR3 loop spans 11 amino acids. V was pared by 4 bases and J by 5 bases, with 5 bases between. RNA transcripts yielded amplified TCR beta CDR3 regions. Second-round multiplex PCR followed a first-round RT-PCR using HTBI primers. MiXCR was run by TCRdb on the multiplex PCR reads, yielding one entry per CDR3 protein. The sample yields roughly 480,000 distinct CDR3 sequences, around 14% seen once. Study results and limitations: Classification of ophthalmopathy versus stable hyperthyroidism by a 13-signature model yielded around 88% sensitivity and just under 84% specificity.

The chain uses TRBV12-3 or TRBV12-4 and TRBJ1-1; D ambiguous. This clonotype originated in a woman younger than 45 with Graves' ophthalmopathy. Sequencing was done on a sample of blood. CDR3 residues: CASSWATEAFF. DNA of the CDR3: TGTGCCAGCAGTTGGGCAACTGAAGCTTTCTTT.